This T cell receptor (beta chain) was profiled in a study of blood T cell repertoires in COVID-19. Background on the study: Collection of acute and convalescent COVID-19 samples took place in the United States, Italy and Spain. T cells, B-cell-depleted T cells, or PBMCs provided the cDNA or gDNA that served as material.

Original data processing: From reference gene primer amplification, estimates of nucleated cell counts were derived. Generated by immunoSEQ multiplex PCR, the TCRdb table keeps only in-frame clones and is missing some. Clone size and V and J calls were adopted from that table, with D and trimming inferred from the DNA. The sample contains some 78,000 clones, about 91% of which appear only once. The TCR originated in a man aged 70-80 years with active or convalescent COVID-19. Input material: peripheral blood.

The DNA of the CDR3 is TGTGCCTGGGTAGGAGTACCGAACTATGGCTACACCTTC. Residues: CAWVGVPNYGYTF. This sequence joins TRBV30 and TRBJ1-2; D ambiguous. V was pared by 5 bases and J by 2 bases, with 12 bases between. This CDR3 has 13 amino acids. The germline gives CDR1 GTSNPN, CDR2 SVGIG (reference sequence).